Reported below is one T cell receptor (beta chain). The data are from a study of blood T cell repertoires in COVID-19. The overall study: Both acute and convalescent COVID-19 samples were obtained from the United States, Italy and Spain.

The CDR3 runs to 14 residues. CDR1 and CDR2 (germline): LNHDA, SQIVND (reference sequence). The junction had 5 bases not matched to a gene; V was cut back by 6 bases and J by 4 bases. Assay used: immunoSEQ multiplex PCR; TCRdb lists only in-frame clones, some missing. Of approximately 130,000 clones in the sample, around nine tenths were seen once. The chain uses TRBV19 and TRBJ2-5; 10 nucleotides line up with TRBD2. The clonotype originates from a woman in her forties or fifties who had recovered from COVID-19. Sequencing used PBMCs or T cells enriched from blood (not recorded which). The CDR3 DNA reads as TGTGCCAGTAGACAGCGGGGGGGCGGAGAGACCCAGTACTTC. It codes for CASRQRGGGETQYF. The whole variable domain, filled in from reference TRBV19 and TRBJ2-5, reads DGGITQSPKYLFRKEGQNVTLSCEQNLNHDAMYWYRQDPGQGLRLIYYSQIVNDFQKGDIAEGYSVSREKKESFPLTVTSAQKNPTAFYLCASRQRGGGETQYFGPGTRLLVL.